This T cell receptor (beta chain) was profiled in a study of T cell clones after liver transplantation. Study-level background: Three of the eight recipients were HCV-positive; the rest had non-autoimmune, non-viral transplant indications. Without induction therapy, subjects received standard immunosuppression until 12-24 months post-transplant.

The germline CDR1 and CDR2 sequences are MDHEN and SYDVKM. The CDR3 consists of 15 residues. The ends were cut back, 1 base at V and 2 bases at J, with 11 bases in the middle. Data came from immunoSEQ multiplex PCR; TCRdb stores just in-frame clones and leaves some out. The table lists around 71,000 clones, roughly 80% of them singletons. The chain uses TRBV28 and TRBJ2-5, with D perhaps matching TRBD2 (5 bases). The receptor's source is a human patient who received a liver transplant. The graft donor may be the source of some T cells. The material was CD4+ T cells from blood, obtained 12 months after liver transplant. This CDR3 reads CASSLSEGLQETQYF. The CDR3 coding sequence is TGTGCCAGCAGTTTATCCGAGGGTCTTCAAGAGACCCAGTACTTC.